The count of the clone carrying this TCR beta chain is one. Its antigen is not identified. This sample is part of a study of cytomegalovirus exposure and HLA in healthy donors. Study conclusions and caveats: The investigators catalogued 150 to 200 TCR beta chains as cytomegalovirus-associated. A few chains linked to CMV were shown in vitro to be specific for CMV antigens.

60 Vbeta and 13 Jbeta primers were used in PCR. Sequenced by immunoSEQ multiplex PCR; TCRdb stores in-frame clones only, minus some. The repertoire includes roughly 130,000 clones, roughly 68% of them detected once, and roughly 6% sits in the top ten. This CDR3 has 16 residues. After removal of 0 bases from V and 1 base from J, the junction contained 5 bases not matched to a gene. In germline, CDR1 is SGHRS, CDR2 YFSETQ. Sequencing was performed on PBMCs. This sequence joins TRBV5-1 and TRBJ2-3; TRBD2 matches at 7 bases. The receptor was derived from a woman between 45 and 60 years old in good health and CMV-seropositive. CDR3 in amino acids: CASSLVGRGGTDTQYF. CDR3 DNA: TGCGCCAGCAGCTTGGTGGGGAGGGGAGGCACAGATACGCAGTATTTT.